This T cell receptor beta chain was identified in a study of tumor-infiltrating lymphocytes in localized non-small cell lung cancer. On the study more broadly: Tumor tissue and non-adjacent uninvolved lung came from each patient.

TCRdb keeps only in-frame clones here, not all; method: immunoSEQ multiplex PCR. The repertoire holds 13,000 to 15,000 clones, about 71% seen once, with around a tenth in the top ten. V was pared by 3 bases and J by 5 bases, with 7 bases between. The germline CDR1 and CDR2 sequences are SGHTA and FQGNSA. This CDR3 spans 12 amino acids. The TCR originated in a human donor with non-small cell lung cancer. This sequence joins TRBV7-2 and TRBJ2-5; no reliable D call. The sequencing input was uninvolved lung tissue not adjacent to the tumor. The CDR3 region is CASSFPGETQYF. CDR3 in DNA: TGTGCCAGCAGCTTCCCTGGGGAGACCCAGTACTTC.